This T cell receptor beta chain was sequenced during a study of identical twins. This clonotype was detected only a few times. What it binds is unknown. The donor group consisted entirely of healthy Caucasians. The study's findings and limits: Conclusions came from cross-sectional statistical analysis, not from following the same donors. Analyses based on zero insertions could be partly confounded by invariant MAIT and iNKT cells.

It was template switching that added a universal primer site, and there were unique molecular identifiers on the cDNA. TCRdb reprocessed the 5' RACE reads via MiXCR and lists one record per CDR3 protein. The sample records some 1,600,000 distinct CDR3 sequences, more than 30% being singletons. The CDR3 runs 14 residues. The trim removed 6 bases at V and 0 bases at J, leaving 7 bases unmatched. Germline values: CDR1 SQVTM, CDR2 ANQGSEA. Input material: cord blood. The chain is built from TRBV29-1 and TRBJ2-7; 8 positions match TRBD1. The clonotype originates from a newborn girl in good health. CDR3 sequence (DNA): TGCAGCGTGGCAGGGGGCAGAGACTCCTACGAGCAGTACTTC. Amino acids: CSVAGGRDSYEQYF.